The 28 T cell receptor beta chains below come from one sample, sequenced in a study of T-cell memory formation after mild COVID-19. TCRdb fed the 5' RACE reads into MiXCR, producing one record per CDR3 protein. The sample consists of hundreds of thousands of distinct CDR3 sequences, approximately 18% of them appearing once. Sample: PBMCs or a T cell subset sorted from them (not recorded which). The receptors were gathered from an adult woman who had mild COVID-19 (a few samples of this study predate the infection). Cell type and time point are not known.

This sequence joins TRBV19 and TRBJ1-5; D uncertain. Germline CDR1 is LNHDA and CDR2 is SQIVND (reference sequence). This CDR3 comprises 15 residues. Trimming shortened V by 3 bases and J by 0 bases, and 9 bases separated the two germline ends. As DNA, the CDR3 is TGTGCCAGTAGTATGGGGAAAAATAGCAATCAGCCCCAGCATTTT. Protein sequence: CASSMGKNSNQPQHF.

The chain combines TRBV5-1 with TRBJ2-7; D remains ambiguous. In germline, CDR1 is SGHRS, CDR2 YFSETQ. This CDR3 comprises 15 residues. V was shortened by 2 bases and J by 5 bases, with 17 bases between the two germline ends. The CDR3 loop is CASSFYRPGGDEQYF. The CDR3 DNA reads as TGCGCCAGCAGCTTTTACCGACCGGGCGGCGACGAGCAGTACTTC.

The chain recombines TRBV24-1 with TRBJ2-1; D may be TRBD1 or TRBD2 (6 bases each). CDR1 and CDR2 from the germline V gene are KGHDR and SFDVKD. V lost 4 bases and J 3 bases, leaving 15 bases between the germline ends. The CDR3 is made up of 16 amino acids. The CDR3 loop is CATSDAIGGYYNEQFF. The CDR3 DNA reads as TGTGCCACCAGTGACGCTATCGGGGGCTACTACAATGAGCAGTTCTTC.

This clonotype turned up a few times. The V gene is TRBV7-2, the J gene TRBJ2-3; D perhaps matches TRBD2 (5 bases). The CDR3 consists of 13 residues. The V and J ends lost 5 bases and 7 bases respectively, with 13 bases between them. CDR1 and CDR2 from the germline V gene are SGHTA and FQGNSA. In DNA, the CDR3 is TGTGCCAGCAGCCCGGACTCTTTATATACGCAGTATTTT. Its protein is CASSPDSLYTQYF.

This clonotype was seen a few times. J is TRBJ2-2 and V is TRBV20-1; D is uncertain. Trimming removed 0 bases at V and 4 bases at J, with 12 bases between. Looked up from germline, CDR1 is DFQATT and CDR2 is SNEGSKA (reference sequence). This CDR3 has 15 residues. CDR3 in amino acids: CSARDSRVGTGELFF. CDR3 in DNA: TGCAGTGCTAGAGATTCCCGGGTGGGCACCGGGGAGCTGTTTTTT.

The chain combines TRBV11-2 with TRBJ2-7; 10 bases are a match to TRBD1. V lost 1 base, J lost 6 bases, and 12 bases stayed unmatched. Germline CDR1 and CDR2: SGHAT and FQNNGV. The CDR3 totals 17 residues. The CDR3 coding sequence is TGTGCCAGCAGCTTAGCCAGTCCCGGGACAGGGGTATTCGAGCAGTACTTC. This sequence encodes CASSLASPGTGVFEQYF.

The genes are TRBV3-1 and TRBJ1-1, with 10 bases that match TRBD1. Germline V gene sequence: CDR1 LGHDT, CDR2 YNNKEL (reference sequence). After removal of 4 bases from V and 8 bases from J, the junction contained 10 bases not matched to a gene. There are 15 residues in the CDR3. CDR3 loop: CASSRRDRGGAEAFF. CDR3 nucleotide sequence: TGTGCCAGCAGCCGTAGGGACAGGGGAGGGGCCGAAGCTTTCTTT. The full variable domain, completed using reference TRBV3-1 and TRBJ1-1, is DTAVSQTPKYLVTQMGNDKSIKCEQNLGHDTMYWYKQDSKKFLKIMFSYNNKELIINETVPNRFSPKSPDKAHLNLHINSLELGDSAVYFCASSRRDRGGAEAFFGQGTRLTVV.

The V and J genes are TRBV5-4 and TRBJ2-7; TRBD1 agrees at 9 bases. Germline-derived CDR1 and CDR2 are SGHNT and YYREEE (reference sequence). This CDR3 spans 15 amino acids. J was trimmed by 3 bases and V by 5 bases; bases with no gene match: 9. The CDR3 loop is CASSFPGQGDYEQYF. The CDR3 DNA follows: TGTGCCAGCAGTTTCCCGGGACAGGGAGACTACGAGCAGTACTTC.

The rearrangement links TRBV6-5 to TRBJ1-4; 7 positions agree with TRBD1. V shed 5 bases, J shed 4 bases, and the junction held 4 bases outside the gene matches. The CDR3 totals 14 residues. The germline gives CDR1 MNHEY, CDR2 SVGAGI. DNA of the CDR3: TGTGCCAGCAGTCCAGGGGGTGTTAATGAAAAACTGTTTTTT. It specifies CASSPGGVNEKLFF.

This clonotype was seen ten or more times. The rearrangement links TRBV7-2 to TRBJ2-3, with TRBD2 identical over 14 bases. The trim removed 7 bases at V and 4 bases at J, leaving 7 bases unmatched. The germline CDR1 and CDR2 sequences are SGHTA and FQGNSA. The CDR3 sequence is 16 residues long. In DNA, the CDR3 is TGTGCCAGCACCGTGACTAGCGGGAGGGCCTCAGATACGCAGTATTTT. Protein: CASTVTSGRASDTQYF.

This clonotype was seen more than once but under ten times. V is TRBV7-7 and J is TRBJ2-2, with a possible D match to TRBD1 (7 bases). The CDR3 consists of 19 residues. V shed 1 base and J shed 2 bases, with 20 bases lying between them. Germline-derived CDR1 and CDR2 are SSHAT and FNYEAQ (reference sequence). The CDR3 bases are TGTGCCAGCAGCTTAGGTCCCAGGGGGGCGATTCCCAACACCGGGGAGCTGTTTTTT. Residues: CASSLGPRGAIPNTGELFF.

The V gene is TRBV9, the J gene TRBJ2-5, with a possible D match to TRBD2 (6 bases). Between the trimmed V and J ends, which lost 0 bases and 5 bases, there was a span of 11 bases. The CDR3 runs 14 residues. Germline values: CDR1 SGDLS, CDR2 YYNGEE. The DNA of the CDR3 is TGTGCCAGCAGCGTAGGCACTAGCTGGGAGACCCAGTACTTC. This translates into CASSVGTSWETQYF.

The rearrangement uses TRBV2 and TRBJ2-1; 7 positions agree with TRBD2. Germline V gene sequence: CDR1 SNHLY, CDR2 FYNNEI. J gave up 7 bases and V 4 bases, and 7 bases lay outside the gene matches. The CDR3 loop spans 14 amino acids. CDR3 sequence (DNA): TGTGCCAGCAGTGTGCAGCGGGGTATAAATGAGCAGTTCTTC. As protein: CASSVQRGINEQFF.

This clonotype was detected ten times or more. V gene TRBV4-1 combines with J gene TRBJ2-5; D call uncertain. Germline V gene data show CDR1 as MGHRA and CDR2 as YSYEKL. This CDR3 has 14 amino acids. Between the trimmed V and J ends, which lost 2 bases and 5 bases, there was a span of 12 bases. DNA of the CDR3: TGCGCCAGCAGCCAATCGCCGGGTCGGGAGACCCAGTACTTC. It translates to CASSQSPGRETQYF.

This clonotype was observed at least ten times. The chain carries TRBV4-1 and TRBJ2-1, with 7 bases that match TRBD1. The length of the CDR3 is 16 residues. Germline V gene sequence: CDR1 MGHRA, CDR2 YSYEKL. The V segment lost 2 bases and the J segment 5 bases; nucleotides outside the gene matches: 9. CDR3 residues: CASSQQQGKGHNEQFF. CDR3 bases: TGCGCCAGCAGCCAACAACAGGGGAAGGGTCACAATGAGCAGTTCTTC.

The chain links TRBV21-1 to TRBJ1-5; TRBD1 is taken as the D call from the table, unchecked against the DNA. TRBV21-1 is listed as a pseudogene. This CDR3 region has 14 residues. CDR3: CARKGRDINQPQHF. CDR3 bases: TGTGCCAGGAAAGGGCGAGACATCAATCAGCCCCAGCATTTT.

This clonotype was counted between two and nine times. The chain's CDR3 is CASSGQATHNEQFF. As DNA, the CDR3 is TGTGCCAGCAGTGGACAGGCAACCCACAATGAGCAGTTCTTC. The rearrangement joins TRBV25-1 to TRBJ2-1; weak D call: TRBD1 (6 bases). This CDR3 is 14 amino acids long. CDR1 and CDR2 (germline): MGHDK, SYGVNS. Trimming cost V 4 bases and J 5 bases, with 12 bases left between them.

This clonotype has more than one count but fewer than ten. CDR3 protein: CASRGGQGSYEQYF. CDR3 sequence (DNA): TGTGCCAGCAGGGGGGGACAGGGGTCCTACGAGCAGTACTTC. The V call is TRBV7-2, the J call TRBJ2-7; 10 positions agree with TRBD1. This CDR3 contains 14 residues. The germline CDR1 and CDR2 sequences are SGHTA and FQGNSA. Trimming removed 6 bases from V and 1 base from J; junction bases left unmatched: 3. Using reference TRBV7-2 and TRBJ2-7 for the parts outside the CDR3, the full variable domain is GAGVSQSPSNKVTEKGKDVELRCDPISGHTALYWYRQSLGQGLEFLIYFQGNSAPDKSGLPSDRFSAERTGGSVSTLTIQRTQQEDSAVYLCASRGGQGSYEQYFGPGTRLTVT.

This clonotype showed up just a few times. The CDR3 reads CASSLWGGTGDTQYF. In DNA form, the CDR3 reads TGTGCCAGCAGCTTATGGGGCGGGACGGGAGATACGCAGTATTTT. The V and J genes are TRBV7-2 and TRBJ2-3, with a possible D match to TRBD2 (6 bases). The germline V gene has CDR1 SGHTA and CDR2 FQGNSA. The CDR3 contains 15 residues. The V and J ends lost 2 bases and 5 bases respectively, with 14 bases between them. The entire variable domain, with the rest obtained from reference TRBV7-2 and TRBJ2-3, is as follows: GAGVSQSPSNKVTEKGKDVELRCDPISGHTALYWYRQSLGQGLEFLIYFQGNSAPDKSGLPSDRFSAERTGGSVSTLTIQRTQQEDSAVYLCASSLWGGTGDTQYFGPGTRLTVL.

The chain links TRBV6-5 to TRBJ2-7; 9 bases align to TRBD1. CDR1 is MNHEY, CDR2 SVGAGI, per germline. This CDR3 has 14 residues. Trimming at V came to 5 bases and at J to 3 bases, leaving 5 bases not matched to a gene. CDR3 nucleotide sequence: TGTGCCAGCAGTCACCGGGACAGGGACTACGAGCAGTACTTC. Translated, it gives CASSHRDRDYEQYF.

The genes are TRBV7-2 and TRBJ2-5; 9 bases are shared with TRBD1. The CDR3 is 14 residues long. J gave up 5 bases and V 6 bases, and 7 bases lay outside the gene matches. Germline V gene sequence: CDR1 SGHTA, CDR2 FQGNSA. The CDR3 nucleotides are TGTGCCAGCAGAACAGGGGGCGCGTGGGAGACCCAGTACTTC. This codes for CASRTGGAWETQYF.

This clonotype has a count of ten or more. The chain carries TRBV7-9 and TRBJ2-3; D might be TRBD2 (6 bases). Germline V CDR1 and CDR2: SEHNR, FQNEAQ (reference sequence). Trimming stripped 5 bases from V and 4 bases from J, with 19 bases between. The CDR3 sequence is 16 residues long. CDR3 region: CASSPAGSLKADTQYF. The CDR3, as DNA: TGTGCCAGCAGCCCAGCGGGCAGTTTAAAGGCAGATACGCAGTATTTT.

This clonotype was recorded a few times. The chain couples TRBV11-2 to TRBJ2-1; 9 bases fit TRBD1. The CDR3 sequence is 16 residues long. Germline values: CDR1 SGHAT, CDR2 FQNNGV. Trimming at V came to 5 bases and at J to 4 bases, leaving 9 bases not matched to a gene. CDR3 DNA sequence: TGTGCCAGCAGCAAAGGGACAGGGAGGTCTTACAATGAGCAGTTCTTC. Protein product: CASSKGTGRSYNEQFF.

This chain links TRBV29-1 with TRBJ1-1; 8 positions agree with TRBD1. The CDR3 spans 13 residues. The V segment lost 6 bases and the J segment 4 bases; nucleotides outside the gene matches: 7. The germline CDR1 and CDR2 sequences are SQVTM and ANQGSEA. The CDR3 sequence: CSVSTGGSTEAFF. In nucleotides, the CDR3 is TGCAGCGTATCCACAGGGGGGTCCACTGAAGCTTTCTTT.

This clonotype has only a few counts. This sequence joins TRBV20-1 and TRBJ1-6; D is uncertain. From germline, CDR1 is DFQATT and CDR2 SNEGSKA (reference sequence). The CDR3 length is 13 residues. The ends were cut back, 3 bases at V and 12 bases at J, with 15 bases in the middle. The CDR3 protein is CSASVGGGRPLHF. Here the CDR3 DNA reads TGCAGTGCTAGTGTTGGAGGTGGAAGACCCCTCCACTTT.

Only a few counts were recorded for this clonotype. The J gene is TRBJ2-1, the V gene TRBV7-9; 7 bases agree with TRBD1. The length of the CDR3 is 12 residues. J gave up 9 bases and V 5 bases, and 4 bases lay outside the gene matches. Germline V gene lookup returns CDR1 SEHNR and CDR2 FQNEAQ (reference sequence). The CDR3 reads CASSHRDSEQFF. The CDR3, as DNA: TGTGCCAGCAGCCACCGGGACAGTGAGCAGTTCTTC. The full variable domain, rest sourced from reference TRBV7-9 and TRBJ2-1, is DTGVSQNPRHKITKRGQNVTFRCDPISEHNRLYWYRQTLGQGPEFLTYFQNEAQLEKSRLLSDRFSAERPKGSFSTLEIQRTEQGDSAMYLCASSHRDSEQFFGPGTRLTVL.

The rearrangement uses TRBV20-1 and TRBJ1-1, with D hard to call. The CDR3 is made up of 13 amino acids. Trimming stripped 1 base from V and 5 bases from J, with 11 bases between. The V gene's germline CDR1 is DFQATT and CDR2 SNEGSKA (reference sequence). The CDR3 coding sequence is TGCAGTGCTAGAGCACCCATGTCTACTGAAGCTTTCTTT. Translated, it gives CSARAPMSTEAFF.

The sample holds a few counts of this clonotype. V is TRBV20-1 and J is TRBJ2-5; D ambiguous. The CDR3 length is 12 residues. V was pared by 6 bases and J by 1 base, with 9 bases between. Germline CDR1 and CDR2: DFQATT and SNEGSKA (reference sequence). CDR3 amino acids: CSASDTQETQYF. The CDR3 bases are TGCAGTGCCAGCGATACCCAAGAGACCCAGTACTTC.